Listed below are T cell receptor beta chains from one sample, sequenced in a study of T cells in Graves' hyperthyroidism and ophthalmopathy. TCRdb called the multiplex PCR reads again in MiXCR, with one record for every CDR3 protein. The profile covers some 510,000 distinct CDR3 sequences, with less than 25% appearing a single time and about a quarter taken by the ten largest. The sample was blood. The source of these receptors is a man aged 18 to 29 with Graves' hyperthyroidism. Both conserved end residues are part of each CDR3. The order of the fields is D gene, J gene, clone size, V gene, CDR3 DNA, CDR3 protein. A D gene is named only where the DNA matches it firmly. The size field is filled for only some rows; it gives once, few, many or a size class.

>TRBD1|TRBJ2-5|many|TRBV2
TGTGCCAGCAGCGACGGACAGGGGGATATCCAGTACTTC
CASSDGQGDIQYF
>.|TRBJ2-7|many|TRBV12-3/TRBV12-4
TGTGCCAGCAGTTGGGGGGCTAGCTCCTACGAGCAGTACTTC
CASSWGASSYEQYF
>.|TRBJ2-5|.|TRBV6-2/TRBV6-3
TGTGCCAGCAGTAAGACAGAAAACCAAGAGACCCAGTACTTC
CASSKTENQETQYF
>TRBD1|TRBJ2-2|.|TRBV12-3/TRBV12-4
TGTGCCAGCAGTTTGGATCAGGGGGCGCGGGGCGGGGAGCTGTTTTTT
CASSLDQGARGGELFF
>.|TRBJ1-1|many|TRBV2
TGTGCCAGCAGTGAGCACCCTGAAGCTTTCTTT
CASSEHPEAFF
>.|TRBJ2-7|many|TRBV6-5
TGTGCCAGCAGTTACTCGATGAGCCGGGACGAGCAGTACTTC
CASSYSMSRDEQYF
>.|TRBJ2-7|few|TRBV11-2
TGTGCCAGCAGCTTAGCCCCTTACTACGAGCAGTACTTC
CASSLAPYYEQYF
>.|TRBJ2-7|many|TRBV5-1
TGCGCCAGCAGCTTGGAGGGGCGCCCGAGCTCCTACGAGCAGTACTTC
CASSLEGRPSSYEQYF
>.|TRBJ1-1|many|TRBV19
TGTGCCAGTAGTCCGTTGGGGGCAGGGGTCTTGAACACTGAAGCTTTCTTT
CASSPLGAGVLNTEAFF
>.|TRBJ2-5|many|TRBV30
TGTGCCTGGAACTCCGGCAGTAGGAAAGAGACCCAGTACTTC
CAWNSGSRKETQYF
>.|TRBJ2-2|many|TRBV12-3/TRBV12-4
TGTGCCAGCACCTGGGGACAGAACACCGGGGAGCTGTTTTTT
CASTWGQNTGELFF
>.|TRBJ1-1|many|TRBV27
TGTGCCAGCAGTATCACAGGGACCTCGACTGAAGCTTTCTTT
CASSITGTSTEAFF
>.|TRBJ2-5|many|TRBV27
TGTGCCAGCAGTTATTGGGATAGGGGAAAGGAGACCCAGTACTTC
CASSYWDRGKETQYF
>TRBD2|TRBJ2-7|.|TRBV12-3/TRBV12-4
TGTGCCAGCAGTGGGGAAGCGGGAAGGGGCTCCTACGAGCAGTACTTC
CASSGEAGRGSYEQYF
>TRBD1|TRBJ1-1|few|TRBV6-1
TGTGCCGCACAACAGGGGCTGAACACTGAAGCTTTCTTT
CAAQQGLNTEAFF
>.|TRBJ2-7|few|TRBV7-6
TGTGCCAGCAGCACCCGGGACACAGCCTACGAGCAGTACTTC
CASSTRDTAYEQYF
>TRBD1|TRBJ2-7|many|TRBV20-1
TGCAGTGCTTATAAACTGGACAGGGGGCTCTACGAGCAGTACTTC
CSAYKLDRGLYEQYF
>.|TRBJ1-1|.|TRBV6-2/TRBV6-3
TGTGCCAGCAGTTACACCCACGGTCTCGGGGGGGCTAGCACTGAAGCTTTCTTT
CASSYTHGLGGASTEAFF
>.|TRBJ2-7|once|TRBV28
TGTGCCAGCGAGGACTCCTTCTCCTACGAGCAGTACTTC
CASEDSFSYEQYF
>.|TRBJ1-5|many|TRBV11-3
TGTGCTCCAGTACCCCAGCATTTT
CAPVPQHF
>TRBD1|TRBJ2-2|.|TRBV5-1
TGCGCCAGCAGCCCGGGACAGGGGGCTATCACCGGGGAGCTGTTTTTT
CASSPGQGAITGELFF
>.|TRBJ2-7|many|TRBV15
TGTGCCACCAGCAGACAGGGTTACGAGCAGTACTTC
CATSRQGYEQYF
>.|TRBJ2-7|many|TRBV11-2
TGTGCCAGCAGCGAGGGGGTAGAGGGGGTGGCCTACGAGCAGTACTTC
CASSEGVEGVAYEQYF
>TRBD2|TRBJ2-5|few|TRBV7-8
TGTGCCAGCAGCTTTATCCCCCCAGGACTAGCGGGGGGCGGGGAGACCCAGTACTTC
CASSFIPPGLAGGGETQYF
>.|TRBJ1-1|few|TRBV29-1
TGCAGCGTTTCTCTTGAGATGAACACTGAAGCTTTCTTT
CSVSLEMNTEAFF
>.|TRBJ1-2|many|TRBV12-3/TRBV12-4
TGTGCCAGCATTGACCGGGGCTATGGCTACACCTTC
CASIDRGYGYTF
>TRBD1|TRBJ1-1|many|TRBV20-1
TGCAGTGCTTTGACGGACAGGATGAACACTGAAGCTTTCTTT
CSALTDRMNTEAFF